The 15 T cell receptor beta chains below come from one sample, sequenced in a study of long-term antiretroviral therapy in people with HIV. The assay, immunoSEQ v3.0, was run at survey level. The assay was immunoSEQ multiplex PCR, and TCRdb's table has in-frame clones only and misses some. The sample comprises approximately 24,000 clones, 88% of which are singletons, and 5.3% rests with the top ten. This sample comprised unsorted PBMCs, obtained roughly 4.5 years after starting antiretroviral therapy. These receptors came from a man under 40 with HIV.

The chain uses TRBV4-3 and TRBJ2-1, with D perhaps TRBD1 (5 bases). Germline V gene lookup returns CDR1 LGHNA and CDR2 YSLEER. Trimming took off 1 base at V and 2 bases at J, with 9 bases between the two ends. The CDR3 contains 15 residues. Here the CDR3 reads CASSQVETAYNEQFF. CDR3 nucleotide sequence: TGCGCCAGCAGCCAAGTCGAGACAGCCTACAATGAGCAGTTCTTC.

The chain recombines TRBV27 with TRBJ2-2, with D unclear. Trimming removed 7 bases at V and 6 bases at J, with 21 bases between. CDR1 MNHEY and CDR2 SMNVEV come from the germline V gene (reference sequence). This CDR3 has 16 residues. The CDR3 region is CASMEGTIWDAGELFF. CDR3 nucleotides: TGTGCCAGCATGGAAGGAACGATTTGGGATGCCGGGGAGCTGTTTTTT.

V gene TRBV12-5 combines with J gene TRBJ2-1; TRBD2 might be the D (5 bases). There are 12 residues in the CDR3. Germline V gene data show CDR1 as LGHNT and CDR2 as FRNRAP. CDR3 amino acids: CTSAGSYNEQFF. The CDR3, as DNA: TGTACCAGCGCGGGTTCCTACAATGAGCAGTTCTTC. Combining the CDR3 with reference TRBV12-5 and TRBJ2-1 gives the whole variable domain DARVTQTPRHKVTEMGQEVTMRCQPILGHNTVFWYRQTMMQGLELLAYFRNRAPLDDSGMPKDRFSAEMPDATLATLKIQPSEPRDSAVYFCTSAGSYNEQFFGPGTRLTVL.

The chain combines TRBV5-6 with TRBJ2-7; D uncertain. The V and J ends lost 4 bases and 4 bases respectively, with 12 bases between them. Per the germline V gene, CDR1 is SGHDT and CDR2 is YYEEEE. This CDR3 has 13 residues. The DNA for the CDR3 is TGTGCCAGCAGCCTACCGGGTAGGTACGAGCAGTACTTC. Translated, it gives CASSLPGRYEQYF.

DNA of the CDR3: TGTGCCTGGAGTTATGGCGGGGAACGCTACACCTTC. Translated: CAWSYGGERYTF. V usage is TRBV30 and J usage is TRBJ1-2; no clear D. Germline V gene data show CDR1 as GTSNPN and CDR2 as SVGIG (reference sequence). V lost 2 bases and J lost 9, with 13 bases in between. This CDR3 comprises 12 residues. Looking up the rest from reference TRBV30 and TRBJ1-2 gives the full variable domain: SQTIHQWPATLVQPVGSPLSLECTVEGTSNPNLYWYRQAAGRGLQLLFYSVGIGQISSEVPQNLSASRPQDRQFILSSKKLLLSDSGFYLCAWSYGGERYTFGSGTRLTVV.

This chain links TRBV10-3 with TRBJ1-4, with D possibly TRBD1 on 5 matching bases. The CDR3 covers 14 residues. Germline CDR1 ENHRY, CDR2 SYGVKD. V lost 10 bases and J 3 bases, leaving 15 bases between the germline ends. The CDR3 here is CATLSGSANEKLFF. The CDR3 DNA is TGTGCCACTTTATCAGGGTCGGCTAATGAAAAACTGTTTTTT.

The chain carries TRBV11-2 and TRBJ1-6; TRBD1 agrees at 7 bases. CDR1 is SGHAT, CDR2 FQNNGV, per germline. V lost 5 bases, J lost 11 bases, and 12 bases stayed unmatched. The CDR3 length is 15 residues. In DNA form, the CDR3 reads TGTGCCAGCAGCCATGCGACAGGGTCTTTTCCACCCCTCCACTTT. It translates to CASSHATGSFPPLHF.

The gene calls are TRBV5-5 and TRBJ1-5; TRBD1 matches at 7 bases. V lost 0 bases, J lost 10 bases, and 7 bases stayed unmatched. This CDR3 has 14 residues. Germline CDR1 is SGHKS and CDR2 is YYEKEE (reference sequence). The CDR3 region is CASSLGPGGVPQHF. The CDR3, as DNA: TGTGCCAGCAGCTTGGGGCCAGGGGGGGTACCCCAGCATTTT.

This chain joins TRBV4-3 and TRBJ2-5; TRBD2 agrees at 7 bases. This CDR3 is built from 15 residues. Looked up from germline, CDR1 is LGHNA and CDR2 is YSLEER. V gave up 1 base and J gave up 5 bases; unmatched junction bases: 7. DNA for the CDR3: TGCGCCAGCAGCCAAGGACGGGGGGTGGGGGAGACCCAGTACTTC. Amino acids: CASSQGRGVGETQYF.

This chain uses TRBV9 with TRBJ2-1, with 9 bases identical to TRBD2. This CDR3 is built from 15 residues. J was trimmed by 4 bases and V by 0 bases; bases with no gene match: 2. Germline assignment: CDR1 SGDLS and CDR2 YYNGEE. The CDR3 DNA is TGTGCCAGCAGCGTAGTCCTAGCGGGGTACAATGAGCAGTTCTTC. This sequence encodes CASSVVLAGYNEQFF.

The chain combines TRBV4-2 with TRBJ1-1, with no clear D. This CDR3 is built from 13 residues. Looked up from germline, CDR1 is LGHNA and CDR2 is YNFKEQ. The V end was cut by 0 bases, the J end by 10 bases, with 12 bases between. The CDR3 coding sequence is TGTGCCAGCAGCCAAGATAACCAGGTGGGAGCTTTCTTT. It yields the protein CASSQDNQVGAFF.

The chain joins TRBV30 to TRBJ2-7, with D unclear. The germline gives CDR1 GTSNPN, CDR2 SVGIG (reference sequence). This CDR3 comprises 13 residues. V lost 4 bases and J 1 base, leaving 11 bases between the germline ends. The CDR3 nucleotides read TGTGCCTGGATACTGGCAGATTCCTACGAGCAGTACTTC. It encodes CAWILADSYEQYF.

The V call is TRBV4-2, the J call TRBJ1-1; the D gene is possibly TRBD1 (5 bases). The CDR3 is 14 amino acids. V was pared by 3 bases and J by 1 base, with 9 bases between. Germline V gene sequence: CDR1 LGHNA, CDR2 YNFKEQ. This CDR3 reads CASSQSDTNTEAFF. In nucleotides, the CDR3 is TGTGCCAGCAGCCAGTCGGACACGAACACTGAAGCTTTCTTT.

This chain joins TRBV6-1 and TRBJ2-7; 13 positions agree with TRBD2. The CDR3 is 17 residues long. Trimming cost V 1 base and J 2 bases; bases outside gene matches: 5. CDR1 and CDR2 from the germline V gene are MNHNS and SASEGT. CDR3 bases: TGTGCCAGCAGTGAAGTTGGGACTAGCGGGACCACCTACGAGCAGTACTTC. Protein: CASSEVGTSGTTYEQYF.

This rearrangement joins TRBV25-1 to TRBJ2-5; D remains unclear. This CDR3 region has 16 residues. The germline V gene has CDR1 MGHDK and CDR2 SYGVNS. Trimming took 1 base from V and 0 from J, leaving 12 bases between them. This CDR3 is CASSEFSVWNQETQYF. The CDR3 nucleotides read TGTGCCAGCAGTGAATTTTCCGTGTGGAACCAAGAGACCCAGTACTTC.